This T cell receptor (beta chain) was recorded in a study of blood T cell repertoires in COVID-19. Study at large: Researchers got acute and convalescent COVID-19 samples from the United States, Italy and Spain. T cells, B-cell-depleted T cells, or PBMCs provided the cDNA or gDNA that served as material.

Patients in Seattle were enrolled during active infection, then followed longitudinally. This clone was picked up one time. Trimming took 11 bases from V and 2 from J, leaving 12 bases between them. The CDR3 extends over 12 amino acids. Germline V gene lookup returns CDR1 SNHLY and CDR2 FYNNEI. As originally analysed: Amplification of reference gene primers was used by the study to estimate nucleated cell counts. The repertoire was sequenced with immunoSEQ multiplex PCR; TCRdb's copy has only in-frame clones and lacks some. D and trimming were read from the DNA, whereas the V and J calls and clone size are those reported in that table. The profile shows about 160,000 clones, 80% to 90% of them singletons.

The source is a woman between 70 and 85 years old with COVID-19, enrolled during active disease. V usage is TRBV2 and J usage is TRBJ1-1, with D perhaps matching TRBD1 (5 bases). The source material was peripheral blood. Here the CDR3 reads CAAAGHNTEAFF. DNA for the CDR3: TGTGCCGCCGCAGGGCATAACACTGAAGCTTTCTTT.